Here is one T cell receptor (beta chain) with its context. This record belongs to a study of blood T cell repertoires in COVID-19. About the research overall: The study drew acute and convalescent COVID-19 samples from the United States, Italy and Spain.

Original handling: Researchers report that nucleated cell counts were estimated from reference gene primer amplification. Here immunoSEQ multiplex PCR was the method, and the copy in TCRdb shows in-frame clones only, minus some. The DNA was the basis for D and trimming; V, J and clone size are from that table. The table has roughly 160,000 clones, approximately 79% seen once. Seattle participants joined during active infection and were tracked over time. Trimming removed 5 bases from V and 6 bases from J, with 14 bases in between. The CDR3 runs 13 residues. The germline gives CDR1 MDHEN, CDR2 SYDVKM. The sample was peripheral blood. This TCR was recovered from an older woman with COVID-19, enrolled during active disease. The genes are TRBV28 and TRBJ2-7, with unresolved D. In nucleotides, the CDR3 is TGTGCCAGCAGTCCACCCCTTGGCACCGAGCAGTACTTC. Translating gives CASSPPLGTEQYF.